This T cell receptor beta chain was retrieved from a study of read filtering for tumor transcriptome and immune sequencing. Molecular barcoded adaptors covering alpha/delta and beta/gamma chains were used on 400 ng RNA. MiXCR, run by TCRdb on the reads, gives a single entry per CDR3 protein. The sample lists roughly 41,000 distinct CDR3 sequences, approximately 15% occurring once. This clonotype was picked up many times. This CDR3 spans 13 amino acids. The J segment lost 4 bases and the V segment lost 6 bases, leaving 5 bases of the junction unmatched. Germline CDR1 is MNHNY and CDR2 is SVGAGI (reference sequence).

The J gene is TRBJ1-2, the V gene TRBV6-6; TRBD1 matches 7 bases. The sample taken for sequencing was a population of CD138-negative cells sorted from bone marrow. The receptor's source is a donor aged 40 or over with multiple myeloma. CDR3 protein: CASSPGGSYGYTF. For the CDR3, the DNA is TGTGCCAGCAGCCCAGGGGGATCCTATGGCTACACCTTC.